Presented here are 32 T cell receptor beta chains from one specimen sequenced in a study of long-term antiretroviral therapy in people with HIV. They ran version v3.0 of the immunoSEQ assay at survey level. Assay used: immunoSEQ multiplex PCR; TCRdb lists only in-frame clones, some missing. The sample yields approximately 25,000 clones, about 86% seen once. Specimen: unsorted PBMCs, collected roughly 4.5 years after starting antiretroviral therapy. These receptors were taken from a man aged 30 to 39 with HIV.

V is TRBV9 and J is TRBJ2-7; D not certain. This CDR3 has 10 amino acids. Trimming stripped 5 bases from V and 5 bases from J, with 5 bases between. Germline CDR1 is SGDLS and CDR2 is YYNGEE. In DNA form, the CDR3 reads TGTGCCAGCAGACGTGACGAGCAGTACTTC. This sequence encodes CASRRDEQYF.

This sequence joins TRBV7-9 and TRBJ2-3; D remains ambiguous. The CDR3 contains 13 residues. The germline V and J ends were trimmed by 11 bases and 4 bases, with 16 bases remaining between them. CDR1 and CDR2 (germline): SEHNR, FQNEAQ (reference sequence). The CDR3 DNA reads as TGTGCCCGTCAAGGACGGGCCGCAGATACGCAGTATTTT. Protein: CARQGRAADTQYF.

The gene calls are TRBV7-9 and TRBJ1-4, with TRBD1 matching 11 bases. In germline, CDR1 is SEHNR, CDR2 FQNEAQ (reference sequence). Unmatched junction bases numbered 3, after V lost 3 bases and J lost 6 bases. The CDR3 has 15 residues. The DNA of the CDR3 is TGTGCCAGCAGCTTCGGACAGGGGGCCCATGAAAAACTGTTTTTT. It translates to CASSFGQGAHEKLFF.

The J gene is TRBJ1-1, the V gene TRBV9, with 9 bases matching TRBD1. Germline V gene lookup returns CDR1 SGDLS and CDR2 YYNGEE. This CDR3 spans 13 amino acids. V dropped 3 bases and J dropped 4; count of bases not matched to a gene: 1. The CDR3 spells CASSETGGTEAFF. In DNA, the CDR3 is TGTGCCAGCAGCGAGACAGGGGGCACTGAAGCTTTCTTT.

The CDR3 DNA follows: TGTGCTAGTGGTTTGGTCCGGAATGAGCAGTTCTTC. This encodes CASGLVRNEQFF. The chain carries TRBV12-5 and TRBJ2-1; D gene unclear. The germline CDR1 and CDR2 sequences are LGHNT and FRNRAP. Trimming stripped 0 bases from V and 7 bases from J, with 4 bases between. The CDR3 is 12 residues long.

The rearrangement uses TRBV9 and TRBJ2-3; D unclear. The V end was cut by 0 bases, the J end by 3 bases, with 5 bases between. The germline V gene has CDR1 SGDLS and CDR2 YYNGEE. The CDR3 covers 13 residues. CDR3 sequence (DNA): TGTGCCAGCAGCGTAGGACCGACAGATACGCAGTATTTT. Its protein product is CASSVGPTDTQYF.

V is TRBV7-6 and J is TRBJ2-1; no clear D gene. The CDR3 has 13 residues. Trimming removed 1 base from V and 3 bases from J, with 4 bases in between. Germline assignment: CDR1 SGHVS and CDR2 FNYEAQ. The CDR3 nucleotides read TGTGCCAGCAGCTTAGGGATCTACAATGAGCAGTTCTTC. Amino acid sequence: CASSLGIYNEQFF.

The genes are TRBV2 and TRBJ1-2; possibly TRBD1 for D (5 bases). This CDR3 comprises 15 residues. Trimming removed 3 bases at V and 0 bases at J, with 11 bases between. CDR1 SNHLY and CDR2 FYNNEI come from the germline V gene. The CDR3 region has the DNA TGTGCCAGCAGTGACTTAGGGACCCCTAACTATGGCTACACCTTC. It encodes CASSDLGTPNYGYTF. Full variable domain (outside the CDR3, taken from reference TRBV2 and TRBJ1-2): EPEVTQTPSHQVTQMGQEVILRCVPISNHLYFYWYRQILGQKVEFLVSFYNNEISEKSEIFDDQFSVERPDGSNFTLKIRSTKLEDSAMYFCASSDLGTPNYGYTFGSGTRLTVV.

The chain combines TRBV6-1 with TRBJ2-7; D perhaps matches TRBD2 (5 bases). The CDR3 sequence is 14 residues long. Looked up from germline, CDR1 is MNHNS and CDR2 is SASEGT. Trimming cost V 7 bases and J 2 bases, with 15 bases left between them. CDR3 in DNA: TGTGCCAGCACTAAAGGGAGTAGGGCCTACGAGCAGTACTTC. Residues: CASTKGSRAYEQYF.

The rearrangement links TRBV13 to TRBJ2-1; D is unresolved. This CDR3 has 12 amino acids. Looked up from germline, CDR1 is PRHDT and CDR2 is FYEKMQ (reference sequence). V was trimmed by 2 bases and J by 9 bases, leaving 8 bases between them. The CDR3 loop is CASSLRRSEQFF. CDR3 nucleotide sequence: TGTGCCAGCAGCTTAAGGCGAAGTGAGCAGTTCTTC.

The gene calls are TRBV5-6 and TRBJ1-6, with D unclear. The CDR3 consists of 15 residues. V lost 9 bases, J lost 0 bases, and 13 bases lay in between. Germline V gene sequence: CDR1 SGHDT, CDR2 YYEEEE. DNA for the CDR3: TGTGCCACCCGGGGAGGCAGCTCCTATAATTCACCCCTCCACTTT. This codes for CATRGGSSYNSPLHF.

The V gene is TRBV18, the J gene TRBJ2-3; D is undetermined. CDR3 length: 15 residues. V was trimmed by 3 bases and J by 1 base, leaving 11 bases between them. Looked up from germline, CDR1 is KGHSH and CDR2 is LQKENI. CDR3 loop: CASSPRLVRTDTQYF. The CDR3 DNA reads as TGTGCCAGCTCACCCCGCTTGGTCCGCACAGATACGCAGTATTTT. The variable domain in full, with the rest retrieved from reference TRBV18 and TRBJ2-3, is NAGVMQNPRHLVRRRGQEARLRCSPMKGHSHVYWYRQLPEEGLKFMVYLQKENIIDESGMPKERFSAEFPKEGPSILRIQQVVRGDSAAYFCASSPRLVRTDTQYFGPGTRLTVL.

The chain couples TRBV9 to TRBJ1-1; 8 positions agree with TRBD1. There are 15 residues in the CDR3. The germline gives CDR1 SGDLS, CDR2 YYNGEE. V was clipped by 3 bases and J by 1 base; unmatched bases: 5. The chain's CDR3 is CASSDPRGQNTEAFF. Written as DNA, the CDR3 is TGTGCCAGCAGCGACCCCAGGGGGCAGAACACTGAAGCTTTCTTT.

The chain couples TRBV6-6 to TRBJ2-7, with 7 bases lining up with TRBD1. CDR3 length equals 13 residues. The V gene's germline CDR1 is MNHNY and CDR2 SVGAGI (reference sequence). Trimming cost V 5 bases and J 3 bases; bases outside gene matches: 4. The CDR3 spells CASSIGDSYEQYF. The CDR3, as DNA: TGTGCCAGCAGTATAGGGGACAGCTACGAGCAGTACTTC.

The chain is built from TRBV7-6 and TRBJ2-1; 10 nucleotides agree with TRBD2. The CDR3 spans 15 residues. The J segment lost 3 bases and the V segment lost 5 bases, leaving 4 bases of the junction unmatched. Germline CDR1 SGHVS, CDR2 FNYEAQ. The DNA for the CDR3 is TGTGCCAGCAGCGGAAGGACTAGCGGCTACAATGAGCAGTTCTTC. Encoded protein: CASSGRTSGYNEQFF.

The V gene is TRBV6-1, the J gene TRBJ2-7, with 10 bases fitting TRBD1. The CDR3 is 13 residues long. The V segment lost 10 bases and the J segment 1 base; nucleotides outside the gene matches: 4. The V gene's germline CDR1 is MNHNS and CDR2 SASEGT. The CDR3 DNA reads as TGTGCCACCGACAGGGGGCTATCCTACGAGCAGTACTTC. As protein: CATDRGLSYEQYF.

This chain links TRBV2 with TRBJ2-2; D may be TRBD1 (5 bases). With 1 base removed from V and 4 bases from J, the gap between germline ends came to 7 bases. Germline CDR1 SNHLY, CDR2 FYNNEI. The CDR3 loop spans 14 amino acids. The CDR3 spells CASSEDRSTGELFF. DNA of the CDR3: TGTGCCAGCAGTGAAGACAGGTCCACCGGGGAGCTGTTTTTT.

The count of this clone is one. CDR3 residues: CASSTGMNTEAFF. CDR3 DNA sequence: TGTGCCAGCAGTACAGGGATGAACACTGAAGCTTTCTTT. The V gene is TRBV25-1, the J gene TRBJ1-1; tentative D call: TRBD1 (6 bases). With 5 bases removed from V and 0 bases from J, the gap between germline ends came to 7 bases. This CDR3 region has 13 residues. The germline V gene encodes CDR1 MGHDK and CDR2 SYGVNS.

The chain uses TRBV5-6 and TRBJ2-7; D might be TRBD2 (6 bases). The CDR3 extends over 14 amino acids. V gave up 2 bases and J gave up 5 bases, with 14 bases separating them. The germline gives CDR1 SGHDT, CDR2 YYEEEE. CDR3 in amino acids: CASSLGGRRHEQYF. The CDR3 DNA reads TGTGCCAGCAGCTTAGGTGGGAGGCGACACGAGCAGTACTTC.

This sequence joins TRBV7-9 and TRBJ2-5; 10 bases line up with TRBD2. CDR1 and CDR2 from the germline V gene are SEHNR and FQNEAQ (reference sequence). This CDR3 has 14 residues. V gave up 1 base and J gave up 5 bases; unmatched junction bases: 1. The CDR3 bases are TGTGCCAGCAGCTTAGGGACTAGCGGTGAGACCCAGTACTTC. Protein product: CASSLGTSGETQYF.

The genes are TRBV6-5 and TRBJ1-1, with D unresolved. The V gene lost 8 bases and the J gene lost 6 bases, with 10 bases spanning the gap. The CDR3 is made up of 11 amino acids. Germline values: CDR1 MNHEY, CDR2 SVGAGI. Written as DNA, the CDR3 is TGTGCCAGCGAGAACGCCGCTGAAGCTTTCTTT. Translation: CASENAAEAFF.

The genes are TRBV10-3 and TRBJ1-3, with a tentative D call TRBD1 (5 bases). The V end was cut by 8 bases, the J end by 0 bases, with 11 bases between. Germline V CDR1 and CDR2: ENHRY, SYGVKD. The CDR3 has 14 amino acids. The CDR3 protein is CAIGGTASGNTIYF. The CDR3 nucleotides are TGTGCCATCGGGGGGACGGCCTCTGGAAACACCATATATTTT.

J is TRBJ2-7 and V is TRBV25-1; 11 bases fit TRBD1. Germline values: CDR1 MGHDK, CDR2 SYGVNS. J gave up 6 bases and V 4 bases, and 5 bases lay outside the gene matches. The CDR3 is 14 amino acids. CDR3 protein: CASSGRGQGGEQYF. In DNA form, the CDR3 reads TGTGCCAGCAGTGGCCGGGGACAGGGGGGCGAGCAGTACTTC.

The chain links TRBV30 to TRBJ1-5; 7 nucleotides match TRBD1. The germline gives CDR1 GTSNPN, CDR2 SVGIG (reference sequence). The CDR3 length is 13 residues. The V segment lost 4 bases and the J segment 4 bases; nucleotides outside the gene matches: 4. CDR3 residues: CAWTTGENQPQHF. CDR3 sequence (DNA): TGTGCCTGGACCACAGGGGAGAATCAGCCCCAGCATTTT.

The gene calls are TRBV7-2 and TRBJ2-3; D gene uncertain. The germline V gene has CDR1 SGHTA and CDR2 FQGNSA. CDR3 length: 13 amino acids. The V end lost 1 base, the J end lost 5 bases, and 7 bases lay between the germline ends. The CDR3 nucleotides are TGTGCCAGCAGCTTAGGGGCCTTAGATACGCAGTATTTT. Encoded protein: CASSLGALDTQYF.

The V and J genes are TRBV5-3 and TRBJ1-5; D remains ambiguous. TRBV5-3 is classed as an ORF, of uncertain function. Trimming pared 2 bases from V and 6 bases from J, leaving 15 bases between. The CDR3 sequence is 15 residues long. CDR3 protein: CARSFQQPSGQPQHF. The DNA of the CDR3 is TGTGCCAGAAGCTTTCAACAGCCCTCCGGTCAGCCCCAGCATTTT.

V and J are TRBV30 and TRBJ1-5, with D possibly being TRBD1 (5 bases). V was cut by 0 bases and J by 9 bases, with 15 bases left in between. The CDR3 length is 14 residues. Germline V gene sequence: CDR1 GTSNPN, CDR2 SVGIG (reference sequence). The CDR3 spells CAWSVSQGRSPQHF. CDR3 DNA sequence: TGTGCCTGGAGTGTAAGTCAGGGAAGGTCGCCCCAGCATTTT.

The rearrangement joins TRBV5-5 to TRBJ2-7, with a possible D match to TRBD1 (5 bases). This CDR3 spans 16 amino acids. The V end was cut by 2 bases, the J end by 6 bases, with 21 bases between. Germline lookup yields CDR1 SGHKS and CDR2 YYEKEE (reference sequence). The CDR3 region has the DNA TGTGCCAGCAGCTTTCTTTTTAATCGGCAGGGTGCCGAGCAGTACTTC. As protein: CASSFLFNRQGAEQYF.

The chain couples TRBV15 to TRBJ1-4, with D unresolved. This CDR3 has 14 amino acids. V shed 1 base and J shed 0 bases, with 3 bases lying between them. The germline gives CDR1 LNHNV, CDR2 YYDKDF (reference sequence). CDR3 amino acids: CATSRAATNEKLFF. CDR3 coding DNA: TGTGCCACCAGCAGAGCTGCAACTAATGAAAAACTGTTTTTT. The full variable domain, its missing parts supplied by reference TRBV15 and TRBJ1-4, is DAMVIQNPRYQVTQFGKPVTLSCSQTLNHNVMYWYQQKSSQAPKLLFHYYDKDFNNEADTPDNFQSRRPNTSFCFLDIRSPGLGDTAMYLCATSRAATNEKLFFGSGTQLSVL.

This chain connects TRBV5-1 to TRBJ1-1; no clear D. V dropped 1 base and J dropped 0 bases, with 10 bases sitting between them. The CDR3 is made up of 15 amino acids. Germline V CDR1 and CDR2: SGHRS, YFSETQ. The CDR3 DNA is TGCGCCAGCAGCTTGTTTGAAACATTGAACACTGAAGCTTTCTTT. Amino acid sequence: CASSLFETLNTEAFF.

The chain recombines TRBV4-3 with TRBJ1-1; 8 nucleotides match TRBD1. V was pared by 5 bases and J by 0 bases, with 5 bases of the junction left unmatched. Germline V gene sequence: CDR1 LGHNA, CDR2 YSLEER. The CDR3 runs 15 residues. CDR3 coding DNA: TGCGCCAGCAGCGCCCGGACAGGGATGAACACTGAAGCTTTCTTT. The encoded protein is CASSARTGMNTEAFF.

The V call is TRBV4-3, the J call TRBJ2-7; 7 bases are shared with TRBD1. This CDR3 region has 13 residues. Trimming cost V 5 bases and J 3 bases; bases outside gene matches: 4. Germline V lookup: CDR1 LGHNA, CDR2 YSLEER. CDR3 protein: CASSSRQGYEQYF. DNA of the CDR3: TGCGCCAGCAGCTCGCGACAGGGCTACGAGCAGTACTTC.